This TCR beta chain was observed in a study of cytomegalovirus exposure and HLA in healthy donors. This clone was counted a few times. PCR employed 60 Vbeta and 13 Jbeta primers. Using immunoSEQ multiplex PCR, the repertoire was profiled, and TCRdb retains in-frame clones only, with some absent. The sample holds roughly 100,000 clones, 55% to 70% seen once. This CDR3 region has 14 residues. The ends lost 7 bases at V and 0 bases at J; junction bases unmatched: 5. Per germline, CDR1 MDHEN and CDR2 SYDVKM. This sequence was found in a woman between 45 and 60 years old in good health and CMV-seropositive. The sample taken for sequencing was PBMCs. This chain joins TRBV28 and TRBJ1-1, with 7 bases matching TRBD1. The CDR3, as DNA: TGTGCCAGCAACTTGGGACAGATGAACACTGAAGCTTTCTTT. Translation: CASNLGQMNTEAFF. Looking up the rest from reference TRBV28 and TRBJ1-1 gives the full variable domain: DVKVTQSSRYLVKRTGEKVFLECVQDMDHENMFWYRQDPGLGLRLIYFSYDVKMKEKGDIPEGYSVSREKKERFSLILESASTNQTSMYLCASNLGQMNTEAFFGQGTRLTVV.